A single sample is the source of the 27 T cell receptor beta chains below, sequenced in a study of T-cell reconstitution after alpha-beta-depleted transplantation in children. Preparation of the TCRbeta library was carried out with unique molecular identifiers. TCRdb called the PCR reads again in MiXCR, with one record for every CDR3 protein. Found here are 400,000 to 450,000 distinct CDR3 sequences, about 45% of them singletons; the top ten hold around a quarter. This specimen consisted of PBMCs, obtained before TCRalphabeta/CD19-depleted stem cell transplant. Source of these receptors: a girl aged 2 to 9 with aplastic anemia, due to receive a stem cell transplant.

CDR3 DNA sequence: TGTGCCATCAGTGGCCCAGGGACCGGAGCTTTCTTT. Protein: CAISGPGTGAFF. The chain links TRBV10-3 to TRBJ1-1; TRBD1 might be the D (5 bases). The CDR3 contains 12 residues. CDR1 and CDR2 from the germline V gene are ENHRY and SYGVKD. With 4 bases removed from V and 10 bases from J, the gap between germline ends came to 13 bases.

V is TRBV11-2 and J is TRBJ2-7, with D perhaps matching TRBD2 (6 bases). Trimming removed 0 bases from V and 3 bases from J, with 12 bases in between. Germline loops: CDR1 SGHAT, CDR2 FQNNGV. The CDR3 has 15 amino acids. The CDR3 DNA sequence: TGTGCCAGCAGCTTAGATCGCGGTAGCGGCTACGAGCAGTACTTC. This sequence encodes CASSLDRGSGYEQYF.

V usage is TRBV4-1 and J usage is TRBJ1-1; 7 bases map to TRBD1. CDR3 size: 15 residues. With V trimmed by 2 bases and J by 0 bases, 3 bases remained unmatched. Germline values: CDR1 MGHRA, CDR2 YSYEKL. CDR3 protein: CASSQQQGLNTEAFF. DNA of the CDR3: TGCGCCAGCAGCCAACAACAGGGGCTGAACACTGAAGCTTTCTTT.

The chain recombines TRBV20-1 with TRBJ2-1; perhaps TRBD1 as D (6 bases). V gave up 2 bases and J gave up 1 base, with 24 bases separating them. This CDR3 has 19 residues. The germline gives CDR1 DFQATT, CDR2 SNEGSKA (reference sequence). CDR3 DNA: TGCAGTGCTAGACTCATGACAGACGGGACATCCAAATCCTACAATGAGCAGTTCTTC. This sequence encodes CSARLMTDGTSKSYNEQFF.

J is TRBJ2-5 and V is TRBV6-1, with D tentatively TRBD2 (6 bases). Germline CDR1 and CDR2: MNHNS and SASEGT. Trimming shortened V by 7 bases and J by 1 base, and 13 bases separated the two germline ends. The length of the CDR3 is 14 residues. In nucleotides, the CDR3 is TGTGCCAGCATCTCGGCGGGACGCCAAGAGACCCAGTACTTC. Translated: CASISAGRQETQYF.

The V and J genes are TRBV4-1 and TRBJ1-1, with 7 bases lining up with TRBD1. The CDR3 runs 15 residues. After removal of 0 bases from V and 3 bases from J, the junction contained 4 bases not matched to a gene. Germline V lookup: CDR1 MGHRA, CDR2 YSYEKL. CDR3 residues: CASSQEDRTYTEAFF. CDR3 nucleotides: TGCGCCAGCAGCCAAGAGGACAGGACGTACACTGAAGCTTTCTTT.

This clonotype was counted many times. The chain combines TRBV20-1 with TRBJ1-1, with D possibly being TRBD1 (5 bases). Trimming removed 6 bases at V and 2 bases at J, with 13 bases between. In germline, CDR1 is DFQATT, CDR2 SNEGSKA (reference sequence). The CDR3 extends over 13 amino acids. The CDR3 is CSARSRVNTEAFF. CDR3 in DNA: TGCAGTGCGCGGTCCAGGGTTAACACTGAAGCTTTCTTT.

In this sample, this clonotype turned up many times. The J gene is TRBJ2-7, the V gene TRBV12-3 or TRBV12-4; 8 nucleotides match TRBD2. The CDR3 has 14 amino acids. The ends lost 9 bases at V and 2 bases at J; junction bases unmatched: 9. CDR3 sequence: CASGAGGSPYEQYF. For the CDR3, the DNA is TGTGCCAGTGGGGCGGGAGGAAGCCCCTACGAGCAGTACTTC.

This clonotype was recorded a few times. The V and J genes are TRBV6-1 and TRBJ2-5; maybe TRBD2 (5 bases). CDR1 is MNHNS and CDR2 is SASEGT in the germline V gene. Trimming took 6 bases from V and 2 from J, leaving 16 bases between them. This CDR3 comprises 15 residues. Here the CDR3 reads CASSPGETTQETQYF. The CDR3, as DNA: TGTGCCAGCAGCCCCGGGGAAACAACACAAGAGACCCAGTACTTC.

V usage is TRBV4-1 and J usage is TRBJ1-2; 7 bases are shared with TRBD1. The CDR3 spans 15 residues. Germline assignment: CDR1 MGHRA and CDR2 YSYEKL. Trimming removed 4 bases from V and 3 bases from J; junction bases left unmatched: 8. Written as DNA, the CDR3 is TGCGCCAGCAGCCGCGGACAGGCGATCTACTATGGCTACACCTTC. It codes for CASSRGQAIYYGYTF.

This chain joins TRBV15 and TRBJ1-5; D uncertain. Trimming shortened V by 9 bases and J by 2 bases, and 20 bases separated the two germline ends. CDR3 length: 16 amino acids. Germline V gene data show CDR1 as LNHNV and CDR2 as YYDKDF (reference sequence). CDR3 in amino acids: CATTESLGSGNQPQHF. The DNA for the CDR3 is TGTGCCACAACGGAGAGTCTGGGTTCTGGCAATCAGCCCCAGCATTTT.

V and J are TRBV6-1 and TRBJ2-2; tentatively, D is TRBD1 or TRBD2 (5 bases each). This CDR3 contains 14 residues. Germline CDR1 reads MNHNS; CDR2 reads SASEGT. The V gene lost 6 bases and the J gene lost 4 bases, with 12 bases spanning the gap. CDR3: CASSATGPTGELFF. Written as DNA, the CDR3 is TGTGCCAGCAGCGCCACGGGGCCCACCGGGGAGCTGTTTTTT.

The V and J genes are TRBV20-1 and TRBJ2-3; 7 bases agree with TRBD2. Per the germline V gene, CDR1 is DFQATT and CDR2 is SNEGSKA (reference sequence). V gave up 6 bases and J gave up 1 base; unmatched junction bases: 7. This CDR3 contains 14 residues. The CDR3 sequence is CSATREDGTDTQYF. The CDR3, as DNA: TGCAGTGCCACACGGGAGGACGGCACAGATACGCAGTATTTT.

V usage is TRBV6-5 and J usage is TRBJ1-2; tentatively, D is TRBD1 (6 bases). This CDR3 is 15 amino acids long. Between the trimmed V and J ends, which lost 2 bases and 4 bases, there was a span of 14 bases. The germline V gene encodes CDR1 MNHEY and CDR2 SVGAGI. DNA of the CDR3: TGTGCCAGCAGTTACGGGGGGCCAAGTGGCTATGGCTACACCTTC. As protein: CASSYGGPSGYGYTF.

This clonotype was picked up a small number of times. This chain connects TRBV20-1 to TRBJ2-1; no clear D. Trimming left V 7 bases short and J 5 bases short, with 6 bases between. Per germline, CDR1 DFQATT and CDR2 SNEGSKA (reference sequence). The CDR3 loop spans 10 amino acids. This CDR3 is CSGGHNEQFF. CDR3 nucleotide sequence: TGCAGTGGAGGCCACAATGAGCAGTTCTTC.

Many counts were recorded for this clonotype. The rearrangement joins TRBV27 to TRBJ2-1, with a possible D match to TRBD2 (5 bases). The CDR3 sequence is 15 residues long. V was trimmed by 6 bases and J by 4 bases, leaving 16 bases between them. Germline V gene sequence: CDR1 MNHEY, CDR2 SMNVEV (reference sequence). As DNA, the CDR3 is TGTGCCAGCAGCCGAGGGAATAGCGCTTACAATGAGCAGTTCTTC. Its translation: CASSRGNSAYNEQFF.

This chain joins TRBV4-1 and TRBJ2-1, with D tentatively TRBD1 or TRBD2 (5 bases each). Trimming took off 0 bases at V and 5 bases at J, with 14 bases between the two ends. In germline, CDR1 is MGHRA, CDR2 YSYEKL. The CDR3 sequence is 16 residues long. CDR3 region: CASSQDPGLAHNEQFF. The CDR3 nucleotides are TGCGCCAGCAGCCAAGATCCGGGGCTAGCCCACAATGAGCAGTTCTTC.

In this sample, this clonotype turned up many times. The chain carries TRBV7-2 and TRBJ2-5; D is uncertain. There are 13 residues in the CDR3. CDR1 and CDR2 (germline): SGHTA, FQGNSA. V shed 7 bases and J shed 2 bases, with 11 bases lying between them. The CDR3 DNA follows: TGTGCCAGCACCACTTACGGACAAGAGACCCAGTACTTC. Translation gives CASTTYGQETQYF.

This clonotype was counted only a few times. The chain has TRBV12-3 or TRBV12-4 and TRBJ1-1, with D perhaps matching TRBD1 (5 bases). V was trimmed by 5 bases and J by 4 bases, leaving 17 bases between them. This CDR3 region has 15 residues. CDR3 DNA: TGTGCCAGCAGTAAACGGACGGGGGGGAGCACTGAAGCTTTCTTT. Protein: CASSKRTGGSTEAFF.

This clonotype has a handful of counts. This chain connects TRBV5-6 to TRBJ2-7, with D possibly being TRBD2 (6 bases). This CDR3 contains 14 residues. The germline gives CDR1 SGHDT, CDR2 YYEEEE. Deletions cut 1 base from V and 5 bases from J, with 13 bases between. CDR3 nucleotide sequence: TGTGCCAGCAGCTTGTCTGGGACTGGGGACGAGCAGTACTTC. Translating it yields CASSLSGTGDEQYF.

This chain joins TRBV7-6 and TRBJ2-2; D remains unclear. Germline V gene lookup returns CDR1 SGHVS and CDR2 FNYEAQ. This CDR3 has 14 residues. V lost 2 bases and J 5 bases, leaving 9 bases between the germline ends. The CDR3 spells CASSLSTGTGELFF. In nucleotides, the CDR3 is TGTGCCAGCAGCTTAAGTACTGGAACCGGGGAGCTGTTTTTT. The whole variable domain, remainder taken from reference TRBV7-6 and TRBJ2-2, is GAGVSQSPRYKVTKRGQDVALRCDPISGHVSLYWYRQALGQGPEFLTYFNYEAQQDKSGLPNDRFSAERPEGSISTLTIQRTEQRDSAMYRCASSLSTGTGELFFGEGSRLTVL.

The gene calls are TRBV20-1 and TRBJ2-3; 10 positions match TRBD2. Germline CDR1 reads DFQATT; CDR2 reads SNEGSKA (reference sequence). The junction had 10 bases not matched to a gene; V was cut back by 5 bases and J by 2 bases. The CDR3 length is 16 residues. The CDR3 is CSAPWTSGTLTDTQYF. In DNA form, the CDR3 reads TGCAGTGCTCCTTGGACTAGCGGAACTCTCACAGATACGCAGTATTTT.

The chain carries TRBV6-5 and TRBJ2-7, with TRBD2 identical over 8 bases. Trimming removed 2 bases from V and 6 bases from J; junction bases left unmatched: 12. The germline gives CDR1 MNHEY, CDR2 SVGAGI. This CDR3 comprises 16 residues. The DNA of the CDR3 is TGTGCCAGCAGTTACCCGACTAGCGCGGGATGGGGCGAGCAGTACTTC. This encodes CASSYPTSAGWGEQYF.

This clonotype was observed at least ten times. The rearrangement joins TRBV7-2 to TRBJ2-1; 7 bases align to TRBD2. The CDR3 runs to 14 residues. Germline CDR1 is SGHTA and CDR2 is FQGNSA. Trimming took 3 bases from V and 6 from J; bases not matched to a gene: 5. The CDR3: CASSFTRGSNEQFF. The CDR3 coding sequence is TGTGCCAGCAGCTTTACGCGGGGGTCCAATGAGCAGTTCTTC.

V and J are TRBV6-5 and TRBJ1-1; 7 nucleotides align to TRBD1. CDR1 and CDR2 (germline): MNHEY, SVGAGI. V lost 0 bases, J lost 4 bases, and 8 bases stayed unmatched. The CDR3 is made up of 16 amino acids. The chain's CDR3 is CASSYSNRGSGTEAFF. For the CDR3, the DNA is TGTGCCAGCAGTTACTCAAACAGGGGTTCGGGCACTGAAGCTTTCTTT.

The rearrangement uses TRBV7-9 and TRBJ2-7; tentative D call: TRBD2 (5 bases). V was trimmed by 3 bases and J by 5 bases, leaving 14 bases between them. Germline V gene lookup returns CDR1 SEHNR and CDR2 FQNEAQ (reference sequence). The CDR3 is made up of 14 amino acids. The CDR3: CASSLPTEGDEQYF. CDR3 nucleotide sequence: TGTGCCAGCAGCTTGCCCACAGAGGGTGACGAGCAGTACTTC.

The rearrangement uses TRBV15 and TRBJ2-3; D is possibly TRBD2 (5 bases). Per the germline V gene, CDR1 is LNHNV and CDR2 is YYDKDF (reference sequence). The CDR3 is made up of 15 amino acids. The V gene lost 0 bases and the J gene lost 6 bases, with 13 bases spanning the gap. The CDR3 coding sequence is TGTGCCACCAGCAGAGATCGACGAGGGCCCGATACGCAGTATTTT. Translation gives CATSRDRRGPDTQYF.